These 30 T cell receptor beta chains originate from one sample sequenced in a study of cytotoxic CD8 clonotypes in ibrutinib-treated CLL. Libraries were prepared by immunoSEQ multiplex PCR; TCRdb keeps only in-frame clonotypes and omits some of them. The sample consists of tens of thousands of clones, around 75% of them appearing once. The sample was PBMCs, taken after 24 months of ibrutinib treatment. These receptors were taken from a human donor with chronic lymphocytic leukemia.

This clone showed up just a few times. The rearrangement uses TRBV18 and TRBJ1-1; 9 bases fit TRBD1. V gave up 4 bases and J gave up 5 bases; unmatched junction bases: 5. Germline CDR1 is KGHSH and CDR2 is LQKENI. This CDR3 region has 14 residues. DNA for the CDR3: TGTGCCAGCTCACTACAGGGGGCGCAAACTGAAGCTTTCTTT. As protein: CASSLQGAQTEAFF.

This clone was counted at least ten times. A read error may account for a junction end that differs from germline. The V gene is TRBV4-1, the J gene TRBJ2-7, with a weak D call TRBD2 (6 bases). Germline CDR1 and CDR2: MGHRA and YSYEKL. The CDR3 runs 13 residues. For the CDR3, the DNA is TGCGCCAGCAGACAAGGGGAGGCCTACGAGCAGTACTTC. Translation gives CASRQGEAYEQYF.

V and J are TRBV9 and TRBJ1-1, with TRBD1 matching over 7 bases. The J segment lost 3 bases and the V segment lost 5 bases, leaving 16 bases of the junction unmatched. Looked up from germline, CDR1 is SGDLS and CDR2 is YYNGEE. The CDR3 sequence is 17 residues long. The CDR3 coding sequence is TGTGCCAGCAGGCCCCTAGAGGGGGCGTTGAGTGACACTGAAGCTTTCTTT. Its translation is CASRPLEGALSDTEAFF.

This clone was found a few times. V gene TRBV15 combines with J gene TRBJ2-7; the D gene is possibly TRBD1 (7 bases). CDR3 size: 15 residues. Germline V gene data show CDR1 as LNHNV and CDR2 as YYDKDF (reference sequence). Trimming removed 1 base from V and 2 bases from J, with 12 bases in between. In nucleotides, the CDR3 is TGTGCCACCAGCAGAGTTTTCAGGGGGGCCTACGAGCAGTACTTC. Amino acids: CATSRVFRGAYEQYF. Using reference TRBV15 and TRBJ2-7 for the parts outside the CDR3, the full variable domain is DAMVIQNPRYQVTQFGKPVTLSCSQTLNHNVMYWYQQKSSQAPKLLFHYYDKDFNNEADTPDNFQSRRPNTSFCFLDIRSPGLGDTAMYLCATSRVFRGAYEQYFGPGTRLTVT.

The chain has TRBV7-9 and TRBJ1-1; TRBD1 matches 8 bases. The CDR3 runs to 17 residues. The V segment lost 3 bases and the J segment 1 base; nucleotides outside the gene matches: 10. CDR1 and CDR2 from the germline V gene are SEHNR and FQNEAQ (reference sequence). CDR3 DNA: TGTGCCAGCAGCTTGGGGCAGGGGGCTAGGGGGAACACTGAAGCTTTCTTT. Its protein product is CASSLGQGARGNTEAFF.

V and J are TRBV5-6 and TRBJ1-5; D ambiguous. Germline V CDR1 and CDR2: SGHDT, YYEEEE. Trimming removed 0 bases from V and 5 bases from J, with 9 bases in between. The CDR3 consists of 14 residues. This CDR3 is CASSLEGIHQPQHF. DNA of the CDR3: TGTGCCAGCAGCTTGGAAGGGATTCATCAGCCCCAGCATTTT.

The table lists this clone with a count of one. The rearrangement links TRBV29-1 to TRBJ2-5; perhaps TRBD1 as D (6 bases). Germline V gene sequence: CDR1 SQVTM, CDR2 ANQGSEA. Trimming took off 5 bases at V and 2 bases at J, with 15 bases between the two ends. The CDR3 sequence is 14 residues long. The DNA for the CDR3 is TGCAGCGTTACCCCTTCCGGGACACAAGAGACCCAGTACTTC. Its translation is CSVTPSGTQETQYF.

This clone was counted a few times. The chain recombines TRBV19 with TRBJ2-1; 7 bases align to TRBD1. V gave up 8 bases and J gave up 4 bases; unmatched junction bases: 14. Germline V CDR1 and CDR2: LNHDA, SQIVND (reference sequence). CDR3 size: 16 residues. The CDR3 region is CASLGSQGQRYNEQFF. In nucleotides, the CDR3 is TGTGCCAGTCTTGGGTCCCAGGGACAGAGATACAATGAGCAGTTCTTC.

The chain uses TRBV10-2 and TRBJ1-2; no clear D. Trimming stripped 4 bases from V and 7 bases from J, with 13 bases between. Germline-derived CDR1 and CDR2 are WSHSY and SAAADI. This CDR3 is 13 amino acids long. The CDR3 DNA reads TGCGCCAGCAGTGGACGGGAGGTGGGTGGCTACACCTTC. It translates to CASSGREVGGYTF.

This CDR3 is CASSPYLAASNYGYTF. The CDR3 region has the DNA TGCGCCAGCAGCCCTTATCTGGCCGCATCTAACTATGGCTACACCTTC. The rearrangement joins TRBV4-1 to TRBJ1-2; D is unresolved. V was trimmed by 4 bases and J by 0 bases, leaving 15 bases between them. CDR3 size: 16 residues. Germline V gene lookup returns CDR1 MGHRA and CDR2 YSYEKL.

This rearrangement joins TRBV14 to TRBJ1-4, with D unresolved. V dropped 1 base and J dropped 3 bases, with 9 bases sitting between them. In germline, CDR1 is SGHDN, CDR2 FVKESK. The CDR3 length is 15 residues. The chain's CDR3 is CASSQGWRPNEKLFF. CDR3 nucleotide sequence: TGTGCCAGCAGCCAAGGTTGGAGGCCTAATGAAAAACTGTTTTTT.

The rearrangement uses TRBV5-1 and TRBJ2-1, with 10 bases matching TRBD2. V trimming: 6 bases; J trimming: 9 bases; junction bases outside the gene matches: 9. This CDR3 has 14 amino acids. Per germline, CDR1 SGHRS and CDR2 YFSETQ. The CDR3 DNA sequence: TGCGCCAGCACGGCTAGCGGGGGATCCATTGAGCAGTTCTTC. Residues: CASTASGGSIEQFF.

This chain uses TRBV4-1 with TRBJ2-3; D is perhaps TRBD2 (6 bases). CDR1 is MGHRA, CDR2 YSYEKL, per germline. CDR3 length equals 14 residues. V was shortened by 4 bases and J by 6 bases, with 14 bases between the two germline ends. CDR3 loop: CASSRDSRTDTQYF. Here the CDR3 DNA reads TGCGCCAGCAGCCGGGACTCCCGAACGGATACGCAGTATTTT.

The J gene is TRBJ1-2, the V gene TRBV10-1; D unclear. Trimming cost V 2 bases and J 0 bases, with 13 bases left between them. This CDR3 contains 16 residues. The V gene's germline CDR1 is WNHNN and CDR2 SYGVQD (reference sequence). The CDR3 loop is CASSENQENANYGYTF. DNA for the CDR3: TGCGCCAGCAGTGAGAACCAGGAGAACGCTAACTATGGCTACACCTTC.

The chain employs TRBV7-9 and TRBJ1-1, with 11 bases matching TRBD1. The length of the CDR3 is 16 residues. The ends lost 8 bases at V and 6 bases at J; junction bases unmatched: 14. Germline V gene data show CDR1 as SEHNR and CDR2 as FQNEAQ (reference sequence). As DNA, the CDR3 is TGTGCCAGCGGTGTCTGGACAGGGGGCGAGGGGGCTGAAGCTTTCTTT. It is translated as CASGVWTGGEGAEAFF.

This clone was counted only a few times. The chain couples TRBV4-3 to TRBJ1-2; D gene uncertain. This CDR3 contains 15 residues. The germline CDR1 and CDR2 sequences are LGHNA and YSLEER. V was trimmed by 0 bases and J by 4 bases, leaving 12 bases between them. CDR3 in DNA: TGCGCCAGCAGCCAAGATCTTGTGACATTCTATGGCTACACCTTC. It specifies CASSQDLVTFYGYTF.

The J gene is TRBJ2-3, the V gene TRBV7-6, with TRBD1 identical over 7 bases. The germline gives CDR1 SGHVS, CDR2 FNYEAQ. The length of the CDR3 is 15 residues. J lost 4 bases, V lost 2 bases, and 6 bases had no gene match. CDR3 coding DNA: TGTGCCAGCAGCTTACTACAGGGGCCAGCAGATACGCAGTATTTT. Amino acids: CASSLLQGPADTQYF.

The CDR3 DNA follows: TGCGCCAGCAGTGACGACGCCAACTATGGCTACACCTTC. It codes for CASSDDANYGYTF. The chain is built from TRBV10-1 and TRBJ1-2; D unresolved. The germline V and J ends were trimmed by 3 bases and 2 bases, with 7 bases remaining between them. The CDR3 has 13 amino acids. Per germline, CDR1 WNHNN and CDR2 SYGVQD (reference sequence).

The chain carries TRBV7-7 and TRBJ2-7, with D tentatively TRBD2 (5 bases). The CDR3 runs 14 residues. The ends were cut back, 5 bases at V and 6 bases at J, with 17 bases in the middle. The germline gives CDR1 SSHAT, CDR2 FNYEAQ (reference sequence). The CDR3 DNA reads as TGTGCCAGCAGCCCTGGCTCCTCGGGGAGCGAGCAGTACTTC. This codes for CASSPGSSGSEQYF.

The chain has TRBV7-8 and TRBJ2-7; possible D gene TRBD1, 5 bases. Trimming removed 5 bases at V and 2 bases at J, with 16 bases between. CDR1 SGHVS and CDR2 FQNEAQ come from the germline V gene. The CDR3 is 15 residues long. The chain's CDR3 is CASSPRTGVAYEQYF. The CDR3 nucleotides read TGTGCCAGCAGCCCACGCACAGGAGTGGCCTACGAGCAGTACTTC.

This chain joins TRBV7-8 and TRBJ2-7; TRBD2 matches 10 bases. Trimming at V came to 6 bases and at J to 2 bases, leaving 4 bases not matched to a gene. From germline, CDR1 is SGHVS and CDR2 FQNEAQ. CDR3 length: 14 amino acids. The CDR3 region is CASRRTSGPYEQYF. In DNA form, the CDR3 reads TGTGCCAGCAGGAGGACTAGCGGTCCCTACGAGCAGTACTTC.

CDR3 region: CASSLGQGSTEAFF. In DNA, the CDR3 is TGCGCCAGCAGCTTAGGACAGGGTAGCACTGAAGCTTTCTTT. The rearrangement joins TRBV5-1 to TRBJ1-1; TRBD1 matches 8 bases. J was trimmed by 4 bases and V by 2 bases; bases with no gene match: 4. The CDR3 consists of 14 residues. Germline V lookup: CDR1 SGHRS, CDR2 YFSETQ.

This chain uses TRBV6-6 with TRBJ2-7, with D possibly TRBD2 on 5 matching bases. The CDR3 loop spans 13 amino acids. CDR1 and CDR2 from the germline V gene are MNHNY and SVGAGI (reference sequence). V was cut by 7 bases and J by 6 bases, with 16 bases left in between. The CDR3 sequence is CASTVRELGEQYF. The CDR3 DNA reads TGTGCCAGCACGGTCCGGGAATTGGGCGAGCAGTACTTC.

This clone was seen only a few times. The gene calls are TRBV5-6 and TRBJ1-2; the D gene is possibly TRBD1 (6 bases). Germline values: CDR1 SGHDT, CDR2 YYEEEE. V dropped 2 bases and J dropped 8 bases, with 16 bases sitting between them. The CDR3 spans 14 residues. This CDR3 is CASSLTLWDNGYTF. The CDR3 coding sequence is TGTGCCAGCAGCTTAACCCTGTGGGACAACGGCTACACCTTC.

The genes are TRBV14 and TRBJ2-1; D call uncertain. V lost 1 base to trimming and J lost 10 bases, with 11 bases between them. The germline V gene has CDR1 SGHDN and CDR2 FVKESK. The CDR3 has 13 residues. This CDR3 reads CASSQVRVIEQFF. The CDR3, as DNA: TGTGCCAGCAGCCAAGTACGGGTGATAGAGCAGTTCTTC.

This rearrangement joins TRBV5-8 to TRBJ1-5; D possibly corresponds to TRBD1 (5 bases). The germline V and J ends were trimmed by 0 bases and 3 bases, with 10 bases remaining between them. Germline CDR1 and CDR2: SGHTS and YDEGEE. CDR3 length: 15 residues. The CDR3 loop reads CASSLGQLNNQPQHF. CDR3 nucleotides: TGTGCCAGCAGCTTGGGACAGTTAAACAATCAGCCCCAGCATTTT.

This clone counts as medium-sized. The chain uses TRBV25-1 and TRBJ2-5; D is uncertain. The V gene's germline CDR1 is MGHDK and CDR2 SYGVNS. The V end lost 1 base, the J end lost 2 bases, and 8 bases lay between the germline ends. The CDR3 has 14 residues. In nucleotides, the CDR3 is TGTGCCAGCAGTGAATGTTGCGGACAAGAGACCCAGTACTTC. This codes for CASSECCGQETQYF.

Remarks on this clone: Compared with germline, one end of the junction differs, possibly owing to a read error. The gene calls are TRBV19 and TRBJ1-3; TRBD1 might be the D (6 bases). Germline values: CDR1 LNHDA, CDR2 SQIVND (reference sequence). The CDR3 is made up of 14 amino acids. CDR3 amino acids: CASSSGQLGNTIYF. The CDR3 coding sequence is TGTGCCAGCAGTAGCGGACAGCTTGGAAACACCATATATTTT.

V is TRBV5-8 and J is TRBJ1-6; maybe TRBD1 (5 bases). Looked up from germline, CDR1 is SGHTS and CDR2 is YDEGEE. Trimming shortened V by 1 base and J by 0 bases, and 11 bases separated the two germline ends. The CDR3 length is 17 residues. CDR3 DNA sequence: TGTGCCAGCAGCTTGACGGGGCAGGCCTCCTATAATTCACCCCTCCACTTT. Residues: CASSLTGQASYNSPLHF. Together with reference TRBV5-8 and TRBJ1-6, the CDR3 gives the full variable domain: EAGVTQSPTHLIKTRGQQATLRCSPISGHTSVYWYQQALGLGLQFLLWYDEGEERNRGNFPPRFSGRQFPNYSSELNVNALELEDSALYLCASSLTGQASYNSPLHFGNGTRLTVT.

This chain connects TRBV2 to TRBJ2-2, with D maybe TRBD1 (5 bases). The CDR3 runs 15 residues. Trimming shortened V by 3 bases and J by 0 bases, and 8 bases separated the two germline ends. CDR1 and CDR2 from the germline V gene are SNHLY and FYNNEI. The CDR3 DNA reads TGTGCCAGCAGTGATAAGACAGCGAACACCGGGGAGCTGTTTTTT. Translating gives CASSDKTANTGELFF.